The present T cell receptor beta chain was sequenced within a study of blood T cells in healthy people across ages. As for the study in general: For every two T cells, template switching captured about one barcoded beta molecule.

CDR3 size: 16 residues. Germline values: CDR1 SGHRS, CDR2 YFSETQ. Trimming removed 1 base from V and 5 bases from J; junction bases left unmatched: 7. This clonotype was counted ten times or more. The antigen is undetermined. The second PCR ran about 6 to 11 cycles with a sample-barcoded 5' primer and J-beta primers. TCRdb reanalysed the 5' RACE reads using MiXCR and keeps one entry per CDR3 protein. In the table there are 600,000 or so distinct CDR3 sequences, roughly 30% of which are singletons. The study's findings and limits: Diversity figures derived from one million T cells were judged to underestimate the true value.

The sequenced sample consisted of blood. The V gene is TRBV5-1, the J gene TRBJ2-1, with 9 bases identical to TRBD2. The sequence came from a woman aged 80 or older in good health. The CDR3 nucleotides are TGCGCCAGCAGCTTGTTCCCAGCGGGGGGACACAATGAGCAGTTCTTC. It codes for CASSLFPAGGHNEQFF.